This TCR beta chain was captured in a study of beta chain features in type 1 diabetes. Study context: Healthy donors and patients showed comparable age, gender and cell yields.

This clone has only one observation. Its antigen remains unidentified. Study-level findings and limits: The naive, central memory and Treg TCRB repertoires of patients appeared to be more similar to one another than those of healthy donors. The study notes PCR might favor shorter templates equally in patients and controls. Among patients with Type 1 diabetes, TCRB CDR3s were moderately but significantly shorter in every one of the four CD4+ subsets.

Germline loops: CDR1 SEHNR, CDR2 FQNEAQ (reference sequence). The J segment lost 14 bases and the V segment lost 4 bases, leaving 8 bases of the junction unmatched. The CDR3 spans 12 residues. Reverse transcription of all isolated RNA meant that expressed TCRB transcripts were sequenced. Libraries were prepared by immunoSEQ multiplex PCR; TCRdb keeps only in-frame clonotypes and omits some of them. Among 850,000 to 900,000 clones listed, about a sixth were seen once. The chain links TRBV7-9 to TRBJ2-4; TRBD2 matches 7 bases. The receptor was derived from a woman between 18 and 29 years old in good health. What was sequenced was naive CD4+ T cells from blood. CDR3 in DNA: TGTGCCAGCAGCTCTAGCGGACTTTCTGAGTACTTC. Protein sequence: CASSSSGLSEYF.